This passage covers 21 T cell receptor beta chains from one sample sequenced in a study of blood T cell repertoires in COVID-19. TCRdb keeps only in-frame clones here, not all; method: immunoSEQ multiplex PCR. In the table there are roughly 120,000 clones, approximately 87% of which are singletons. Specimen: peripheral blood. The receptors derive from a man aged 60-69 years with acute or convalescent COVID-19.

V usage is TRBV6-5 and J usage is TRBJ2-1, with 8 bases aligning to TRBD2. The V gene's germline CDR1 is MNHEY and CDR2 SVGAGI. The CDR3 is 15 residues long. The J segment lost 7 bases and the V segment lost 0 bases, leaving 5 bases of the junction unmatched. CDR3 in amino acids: CASSYSPGGLNEQFF. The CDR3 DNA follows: TGTGCCAGCAGTTACTCACCGGGAGGGTTAAATGAGCAGTTCTTC.

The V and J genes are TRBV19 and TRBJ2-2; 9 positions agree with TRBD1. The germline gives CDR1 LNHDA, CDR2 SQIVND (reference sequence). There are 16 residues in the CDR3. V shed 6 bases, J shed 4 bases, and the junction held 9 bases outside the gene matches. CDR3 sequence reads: CASSRDREWSTGELFF. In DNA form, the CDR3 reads TGTGCCAGTAGCCGGGACAGGGAGTGGAGCACCGGGGAGCTGTTTTTT.

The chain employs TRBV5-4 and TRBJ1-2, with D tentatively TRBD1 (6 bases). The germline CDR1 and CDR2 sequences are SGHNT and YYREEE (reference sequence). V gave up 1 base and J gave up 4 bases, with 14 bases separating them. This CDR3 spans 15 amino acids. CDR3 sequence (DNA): TGTGCCAGCAGCTTGTTCGGGACAACCATCTATGGCTACACCTTC. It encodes CASSLFGTTIYGYTF.

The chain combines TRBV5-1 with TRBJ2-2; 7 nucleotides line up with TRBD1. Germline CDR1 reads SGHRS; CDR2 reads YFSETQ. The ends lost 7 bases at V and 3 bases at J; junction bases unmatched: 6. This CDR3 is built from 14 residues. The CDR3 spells CASDPGGDTGELFF. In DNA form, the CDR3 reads TGCGCCAGCGACCCAGGGGGTGACACCGGGGAGCTGTTTTTT.

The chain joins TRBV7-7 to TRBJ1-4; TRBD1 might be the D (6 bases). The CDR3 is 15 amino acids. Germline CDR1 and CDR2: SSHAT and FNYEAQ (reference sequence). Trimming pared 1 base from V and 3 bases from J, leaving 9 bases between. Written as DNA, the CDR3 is TGTGCCAGCAGCTTAGGGACAGCTTCTAATGAAAAACTGTTTTTT. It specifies CASSLGTASNEKLFF.

Here the CDR3 reads CASSMTGVGTEAFF. The DNA for the CDR3 is TGTGCCAGCAGTATGACAGGGGTGGGCACTGAAGCTTTCTTT. The chain links TRBV6-5 to TRBJ1-1, with 8 bases lining up with TRBD1. After removal of 5 bases from V and 4 bases from J, the junction contained 6 bases not matched to a gene. The CDR3 loop spans 14 amino acids. Germline CDR1 is MNHEY and CDR2 is SVGAGI.

Here the CDR3 DNA reads TGTGCCAGCACCCCGGGGGGGGTGAGGACCGGGGAGCTGTTTTTT. It encodes CASTPGGVRTGELFF. This chain joins TRBV28 and TRBJ2-2, with 8 bases identical to TRBD2. The CDR3 is 15 amino acids. Germline trimming cut 7 bases from V and 5 bases from J; bases unmatched to any gene: 9. Germline CDR1 reads MDHEN; CDR2 reads SYDVKM.

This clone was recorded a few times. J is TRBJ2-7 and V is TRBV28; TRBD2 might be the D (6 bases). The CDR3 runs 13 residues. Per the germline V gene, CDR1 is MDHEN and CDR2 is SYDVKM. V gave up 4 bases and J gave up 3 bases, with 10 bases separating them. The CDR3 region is CASSSAGYYEQYF. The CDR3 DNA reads TGTGCCAGCAGTTCCGCGGGATACTACGAGCAGTACTTC.

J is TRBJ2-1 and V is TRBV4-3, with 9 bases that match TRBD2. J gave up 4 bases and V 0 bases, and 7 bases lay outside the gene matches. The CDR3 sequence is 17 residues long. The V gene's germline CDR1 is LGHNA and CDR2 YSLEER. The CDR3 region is CASSQETVTSGYNEQFF. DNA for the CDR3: TGCGCCAGCAGCCAAGAGACGGTGACTAGCGGTTACAATGAGCAGTTCTTC.

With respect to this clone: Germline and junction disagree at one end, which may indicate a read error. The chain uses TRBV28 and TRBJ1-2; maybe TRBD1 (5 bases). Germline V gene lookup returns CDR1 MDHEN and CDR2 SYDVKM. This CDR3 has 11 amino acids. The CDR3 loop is CASSSVRASFF. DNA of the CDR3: TGTGCCAGCAGTTCGGTCAGGGCCTCCTTCTTC.

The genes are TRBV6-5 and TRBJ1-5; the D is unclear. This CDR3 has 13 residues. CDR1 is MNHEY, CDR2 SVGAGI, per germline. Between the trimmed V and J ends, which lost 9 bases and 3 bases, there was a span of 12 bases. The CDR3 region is CARSLGDNQPQHF. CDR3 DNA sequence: TGTGCCAGGAGCCTGGGAGACAATCAGCCCCAGCATTTT.

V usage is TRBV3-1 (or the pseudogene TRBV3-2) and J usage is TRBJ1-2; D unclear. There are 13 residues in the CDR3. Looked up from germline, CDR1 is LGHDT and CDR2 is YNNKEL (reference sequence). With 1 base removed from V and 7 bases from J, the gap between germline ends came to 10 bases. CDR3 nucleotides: TGTGCCAGCAGCCAAGTGGGAGTTGCTGGCTACACCTTC. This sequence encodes CASSQVGVAGYTF.

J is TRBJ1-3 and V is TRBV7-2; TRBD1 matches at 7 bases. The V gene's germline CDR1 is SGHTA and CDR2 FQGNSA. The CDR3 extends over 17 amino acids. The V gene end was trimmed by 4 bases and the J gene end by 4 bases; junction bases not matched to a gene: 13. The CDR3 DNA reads TGTGCCAGCAGCTCCCCAGGAGACAGGGCGGCGGGAAACACCATATATTTT. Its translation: CASSSPGDRAAGNTIYF.

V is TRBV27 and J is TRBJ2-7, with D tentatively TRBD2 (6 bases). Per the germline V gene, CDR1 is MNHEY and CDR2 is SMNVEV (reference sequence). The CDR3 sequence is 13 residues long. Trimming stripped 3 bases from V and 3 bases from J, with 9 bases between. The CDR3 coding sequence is TGTGCCAGCAGTTTGGGGACTCGCTACGAGCAGTACTTC. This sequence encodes CASSLGTRYEQYF.

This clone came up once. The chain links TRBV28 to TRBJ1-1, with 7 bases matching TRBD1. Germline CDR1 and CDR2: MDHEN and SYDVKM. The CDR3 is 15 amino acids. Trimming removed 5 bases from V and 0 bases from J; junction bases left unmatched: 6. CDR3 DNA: TGTGCCAGCAGTCCAAACGACAGGGTGAACACTGAAGCTTTCTTT. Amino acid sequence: CASSPNDRVNTEAFF.

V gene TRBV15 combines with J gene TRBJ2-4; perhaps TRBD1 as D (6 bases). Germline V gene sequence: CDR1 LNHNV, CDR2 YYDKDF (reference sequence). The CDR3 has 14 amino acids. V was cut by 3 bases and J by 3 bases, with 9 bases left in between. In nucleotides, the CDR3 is TGTGCCACCAGCAGCTGGGACATCAAAAACATTCAGTACTTC. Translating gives CATSSWDIKNIQYF.

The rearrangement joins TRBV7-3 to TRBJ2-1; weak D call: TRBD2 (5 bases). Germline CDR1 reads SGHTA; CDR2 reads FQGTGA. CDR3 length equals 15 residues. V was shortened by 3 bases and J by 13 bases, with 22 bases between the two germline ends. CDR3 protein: CASSLDSASLSSQFF. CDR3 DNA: TGTGCCAGCAGCTTGGACTCAGCGAGCTTAAGTAGCCAGTTCTTC.

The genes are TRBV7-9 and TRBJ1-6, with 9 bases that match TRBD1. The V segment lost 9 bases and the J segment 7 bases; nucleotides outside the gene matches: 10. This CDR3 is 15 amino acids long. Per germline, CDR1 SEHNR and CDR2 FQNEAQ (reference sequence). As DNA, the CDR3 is TGTGCCAGTCGAAGTGGACAGGGGATGAATTCACCCCTCCACTTT. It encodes CASRSGQGMNSPLHF.

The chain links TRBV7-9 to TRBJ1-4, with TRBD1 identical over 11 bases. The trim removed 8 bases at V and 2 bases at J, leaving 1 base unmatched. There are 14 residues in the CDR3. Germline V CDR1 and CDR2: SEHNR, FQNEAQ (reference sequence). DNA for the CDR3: TGTGCCAGCCGGGACAGGGGGACTAATGAAAAACTGTTTTTT. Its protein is CASRDRGTNEKLFF. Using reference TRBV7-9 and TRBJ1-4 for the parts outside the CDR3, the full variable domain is DTGVSQNPRHKITKRGQNVTFRCDPISEHNRLYWYRQTLGQGPEFLTYFQNEAQLEKSRLLSDRFSAERPKGSFSTLEIQRTEQGDSAMYLCASRDRGTNEKLFFGSGTQLSVL.

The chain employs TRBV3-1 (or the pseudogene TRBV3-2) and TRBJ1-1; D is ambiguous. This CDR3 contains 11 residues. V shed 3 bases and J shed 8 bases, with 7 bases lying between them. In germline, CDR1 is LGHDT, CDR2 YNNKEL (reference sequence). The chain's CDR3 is CASSQAQEAFF. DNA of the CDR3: TGTGCCAGCAGCCAGGCCCAGGAAGCTTTCTTT.

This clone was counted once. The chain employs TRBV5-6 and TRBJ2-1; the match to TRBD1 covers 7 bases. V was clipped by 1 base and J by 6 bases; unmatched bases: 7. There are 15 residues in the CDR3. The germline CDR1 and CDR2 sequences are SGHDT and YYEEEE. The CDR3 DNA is TGTGCCAGCAGCTTGACGGGACAGAGTGTCAATGAGCAGTTCTTC. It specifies CASSLTGQSVNEQFF.